The rows below give T cell receptor beta chains drawn from one sample of a study of regulatory T cells in long-lasting Graves disease. Each CDR3 protein is one row after TCRdb ran MiXCR on the multiplex PCR reads. This sample has hundreds of thousands of distinct CDR3 sequences, with about 16% found just once. These same data were also listed under a study on T cells in Graves' hyperthyroidism and ophthalmopathy.

The source material was peripheral blood mononuclear cells (PBMCs), sampled at new diagnosis, from a patient treated with antithyroid drugs. Receptor source: a woman aged 25-40 years with Graves disease. CDR3s include the opening cysteine and the closing phenylalanine or tryptophan. The order of the fields is J gene, D gene, V gene, CDR3 protein. A D gene is named only where the DNA matches it firmly.

TRBJ1-2	TRBD1	TRBV5-1	CASSSGTVGWGYTF
TRBJ1-1	NA	TRBV28	CGMNTEAFF
TRBJ2-1	NA	TRBV2	CASTKLEREQFF
TRBJ2-7	NA	TRBV29-1	CSVEDATDSPSYEQYF
TRBJ1-2	NA	TRBV30	CAWSTAARGYTF
TRBJ1-2	NA	TRBV30	CAWSAVRGGYTF
TRBJ1-5	TRBD1	TRBV5-5	CTSSIGTVNQPQHF
TRBJ1-1	NA	TRBV15	CATSRDLGAEAFF
TRBJ1-5	NA	TRBV24-1	CATRDRNQPQHF
TRBJ1-1	NA	TRBV27	CASSARDNTEAFF
TRBJ1-1	NA	TRBV27	CASTRGDSMNTEAFF
TRBJ2-3	TRBD2	TRBV20-1	CSARDALAGGPESTDTQYF
TRBJ2-7	TRBD1	TRBV2	CASTDDRGFEYF
TRBJ2-3	NA	TRBV19	CASSIPKGTVARRTDTQYF
TRBJ1-6	NA	TRBV6-2/TRBV6-3	CASTELPPVASPLHF
TRBJ2-2	NA	TRBV6-1	CASNPTPADTGELFF
TRBJ2-5	TRBD1	TRBV2	CASRSGQGYYQETQYF
TRBJ2-1	NA	TRBV3-1	CASRRNRDADNEQFF
TRBJ1-2	NA	TRBV29-1	CSVGPERYGYTF
TRBJ2-7	TRBD1	TRBV6-1	CASSRLTGGSYEQYF
TRBJ1-1	TRBD1	TRBV2	CASKGQINTEAFF
TRBJ2-1	NA	TRBV3-1	CASSQDLSAYNEQFF
TRBJ2-7	TRBD2	TRBV20-1	CSASSPLTSGSSYEQYF
TRBJ2-7	NA	TRBV30	CAWSVGITSSYEQYF
TRBJ2-7	NA	TRBV5-1	CASSLNPDRSTYEQYF
TRBJ2-2	NA	TRBV7-3	CASSLTGLLTGELFF
TRBJ2-2	NA	TRBV19	CASSKSGGNTGELFF
TRBJ1-5	TRBD1	TRBV28	CASTRRQGQPQHF
TRBJ2-1	NA	TRBV6-2/TRBV6-3	CASTKLPSSYNEQFF
TRBJ1-1	NA	TRBV7-9	CASSFIRAPEVFF
TRBJ2-3	NA	TRBV20-1	CSASNPGPSTDTQYF
TRBJ2-1	TRBD2	TRBV19	CASSISFGGTGNNEQFF
TRBJ2-3	TRBD2	TRBV7-8	CASNRRDGTSGAAQYF
TRBJ2-2	NA	TRBV9	CASSVAAGPLTGELFF
TRBJ1-2	NA	TRBV6-2/TRBV6-3	CASSYSHWQTGPYYTF
TRBJ1-1	NA	TRBV28	CASRPRTANTEAFF
TRBJ1-5	TRBD1	TRBV6-1	CASRQDRANQPQHF
TRBJ1-1	NA	TRBV29-1	CSHYRDKVNTEAFF
TRBJ2-7	TRBD2	TRBV20-1	CSASLRGRATSEQYF
TRBJ1-1	TRBD1	TRBV28	CASSLAGGVGAFF
TRBJ2-1	NA	TRBV5-1	CASSWEWNEQFF
TRBJ1-4	TRBD1	TRBV5-6	CASSFRTGGEKLFF
TRBJ2-7	TRBD1	TRBV18	CASSQILGTGGSYEQYF